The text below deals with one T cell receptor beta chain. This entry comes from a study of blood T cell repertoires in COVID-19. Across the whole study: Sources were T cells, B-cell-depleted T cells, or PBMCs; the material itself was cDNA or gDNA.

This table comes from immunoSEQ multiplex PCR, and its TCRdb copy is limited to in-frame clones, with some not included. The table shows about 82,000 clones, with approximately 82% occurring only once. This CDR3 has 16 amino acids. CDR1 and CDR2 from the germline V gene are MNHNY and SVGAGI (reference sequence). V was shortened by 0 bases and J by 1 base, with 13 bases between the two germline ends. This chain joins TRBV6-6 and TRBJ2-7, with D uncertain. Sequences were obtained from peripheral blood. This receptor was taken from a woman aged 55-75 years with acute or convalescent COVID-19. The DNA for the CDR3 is TGTGCCAGCAGTTACTCTGGCGGCCCAAGGTCCTACGAGCAGTACTTC. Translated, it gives CASSYSGGPRSYEQYF.